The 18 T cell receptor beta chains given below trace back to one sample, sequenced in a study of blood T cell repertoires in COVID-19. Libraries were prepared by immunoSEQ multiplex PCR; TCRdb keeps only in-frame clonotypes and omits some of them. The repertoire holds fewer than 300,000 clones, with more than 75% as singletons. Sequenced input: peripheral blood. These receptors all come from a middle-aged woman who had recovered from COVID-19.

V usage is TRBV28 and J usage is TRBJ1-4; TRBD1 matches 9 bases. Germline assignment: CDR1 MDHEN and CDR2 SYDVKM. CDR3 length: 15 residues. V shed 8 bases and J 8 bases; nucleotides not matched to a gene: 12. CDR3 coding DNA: TGTGCCAGCCGCACCCCGCGGGACAGGGCGGAAAAACTGTTTTTT. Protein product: CASRTPRDRAEKLFF.

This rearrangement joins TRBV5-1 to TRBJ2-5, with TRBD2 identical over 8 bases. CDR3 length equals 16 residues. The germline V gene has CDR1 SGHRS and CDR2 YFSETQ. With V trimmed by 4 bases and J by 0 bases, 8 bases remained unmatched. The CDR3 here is CASSPLGGGYQETQYF. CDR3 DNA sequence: TGCGCCAGCAGCCCCCTCGGGGGGGGCTACCAAGAGACCCAGTACTTC.

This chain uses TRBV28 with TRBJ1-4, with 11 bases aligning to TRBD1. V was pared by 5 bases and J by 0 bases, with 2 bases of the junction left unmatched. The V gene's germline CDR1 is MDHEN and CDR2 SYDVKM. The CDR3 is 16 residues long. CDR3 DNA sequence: TGTGCCAGCAGTACGGGACAGGGGGCAACTAATGAAAAACTGTTTTTT. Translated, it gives CASSTGQGATNEKLFF.

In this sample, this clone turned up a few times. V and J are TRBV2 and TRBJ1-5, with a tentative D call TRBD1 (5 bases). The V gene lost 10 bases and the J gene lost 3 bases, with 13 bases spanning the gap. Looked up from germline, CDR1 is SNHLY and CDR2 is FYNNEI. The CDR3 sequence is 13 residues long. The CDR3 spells CATQRGVNQPQHF. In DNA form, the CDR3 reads TGTGCCACCCAAAGGGGTGTCAATCAGCCCCAGCATTTT.

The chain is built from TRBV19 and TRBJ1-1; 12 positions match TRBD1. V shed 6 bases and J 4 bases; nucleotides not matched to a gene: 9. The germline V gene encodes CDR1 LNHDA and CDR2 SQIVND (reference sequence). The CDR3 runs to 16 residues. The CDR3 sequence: CASRPGTGGSSTEAFF. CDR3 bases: TGTGCCAGTAGACCCGGGACAGGGGGCTCGAGCACTGAAGCTTTCTTT.

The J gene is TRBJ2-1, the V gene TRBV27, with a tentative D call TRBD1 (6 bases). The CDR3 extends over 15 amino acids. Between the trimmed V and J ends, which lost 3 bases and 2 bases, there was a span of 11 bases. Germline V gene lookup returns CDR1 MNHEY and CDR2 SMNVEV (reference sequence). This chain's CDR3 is CASSLGAGPYNEQFF. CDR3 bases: TGTGCCAGCAGTTTGGGGGCCGGTCCCTACAATGAGCAGTTCTTC.

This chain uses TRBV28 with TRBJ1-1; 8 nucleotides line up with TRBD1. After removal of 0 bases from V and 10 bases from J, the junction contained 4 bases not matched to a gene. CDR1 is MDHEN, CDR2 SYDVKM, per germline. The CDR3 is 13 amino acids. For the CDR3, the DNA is TGTGCCAGCAGTTTATGGGACAGGGCGGGAGCTTTCTTT. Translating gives CASSLWDRAGAFF.

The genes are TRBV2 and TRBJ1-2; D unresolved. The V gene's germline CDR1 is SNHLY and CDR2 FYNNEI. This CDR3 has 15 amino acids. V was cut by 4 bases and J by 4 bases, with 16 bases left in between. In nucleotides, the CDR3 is TGTGCCAGCAGTGGGGAGGCCCGGGCCTCCTATGGCTACACCTTC. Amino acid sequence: CASSGEARASYGYTF.

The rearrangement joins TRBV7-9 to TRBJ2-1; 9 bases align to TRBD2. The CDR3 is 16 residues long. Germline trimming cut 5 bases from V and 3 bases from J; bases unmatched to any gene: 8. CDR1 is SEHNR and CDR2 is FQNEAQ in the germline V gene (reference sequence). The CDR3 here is CASSPAGLASYNEQFF. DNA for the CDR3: TGTGCCAGCAGCCCGGCGGGACTAGCCAGCTACAATGAGCAGTTCTTC. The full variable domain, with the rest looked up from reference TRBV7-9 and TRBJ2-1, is DTGVSQNPRHKITKRGQNVTFRCDPISEHNRLYWYRQTLGQGPEFLTYFQNEAQLEKSRLLSDRFSAERPKGSFSTLEIQRTEQGDSAMYLCASSPAGLASYNEQFFGPGTRLTVL.

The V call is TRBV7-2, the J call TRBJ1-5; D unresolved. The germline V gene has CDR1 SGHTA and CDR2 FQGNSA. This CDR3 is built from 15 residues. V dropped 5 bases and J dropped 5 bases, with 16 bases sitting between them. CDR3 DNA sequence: TGTGCCAGCAGCCAGTTGGGGAGGCCGGATCAGCCCCAGCATTTT. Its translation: CASSQLGRPDQPQHF.

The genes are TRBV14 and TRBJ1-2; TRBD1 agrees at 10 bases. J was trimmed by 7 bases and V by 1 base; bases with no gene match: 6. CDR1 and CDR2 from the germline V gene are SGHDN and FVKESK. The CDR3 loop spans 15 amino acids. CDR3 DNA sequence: TGTGCCAGCAGCCAAGCCCCGGGGACAGGGGCTGGCTACACCTTC. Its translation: CASSQAPGTGAGYTF.

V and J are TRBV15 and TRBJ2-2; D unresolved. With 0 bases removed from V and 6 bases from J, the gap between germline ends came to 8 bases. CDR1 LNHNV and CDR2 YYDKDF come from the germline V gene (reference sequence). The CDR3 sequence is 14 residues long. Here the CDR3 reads CATSRDAAPGELFF. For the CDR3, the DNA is TGTGCCACCAGCAGAGATGCGGCCCCCGGGGAGCTGTTTTTT. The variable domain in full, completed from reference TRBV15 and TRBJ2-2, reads DAMVIQNPRYQVTQFGKPVTLSCSQTLNHNVMYWYQQKSSQAPKLLFHYYDKDFNNEADTPDNFQSRRPNTSFCFLDIRSPGLGDTAMYLCATSRDAAPGELFFGEGSRLTVL.

CDR3 nucleotides: TGTGCCTCAGGGGGACAGACTAATGAAAAACTGTTTTTT. Its translation: CASGGQTNEKLFF. The rearrangement links TRBV10-3 to TRBJ1-4; 7 bases line up with TRBD1. V gave up 11 bases and J gave up 2 bases; unmatched junction bases: 5. Germline CDR1 and CDR2: ENHRY and SYGVKD. The CDR3 runs 13 residues.

This CDR3 is CASSPTGALTF. DNA for the CDR3: TGTGCCAGCAGTCCGACAGGGGCCCTCACCTTC. This sequence joins TRBV28 and TRBJ1-2; the match to TRBD1 covers 8 bases. V lost 5 bases and J lost 13; bases outside the gene matches: 6. The CDR3 loop spans 11 amino acids. The germline V gene encodes CDR1 MDHEN and CDR2 SYDVKM.

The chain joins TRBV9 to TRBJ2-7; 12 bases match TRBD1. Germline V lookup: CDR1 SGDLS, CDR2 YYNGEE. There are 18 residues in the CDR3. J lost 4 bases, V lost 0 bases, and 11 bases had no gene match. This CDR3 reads CASSVDSGQGATAYEQYF. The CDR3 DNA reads TGTGCCAGCAGCGTAGATTCGGGACAGGGGGCGACGGCTTACGAGCAGTACTTC.

The CDR3 here is CASSPTRGGGEQYV. DNA for the CDR3: TGTGCCAGCAGTCCCACGCGGGGGGGAGGCGAGCAGTACGTC. The chain couples TRBV6-6 to TRBJ2-7, with 9 bases identical to TRBD2. The V segment lost 5 bases and the J segment 6 bases; nucleotides outside the gene matches: 8. The germline CDR1 and CDR2 sequences are MNHNY and SVGAGI (reference sequence). The CDR3 covers 14 residues.

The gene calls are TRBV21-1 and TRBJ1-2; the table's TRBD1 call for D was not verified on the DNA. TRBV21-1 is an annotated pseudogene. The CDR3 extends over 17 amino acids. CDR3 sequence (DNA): TGTGCCAGCAGCAAAGTTGGGCGACAGCTTAAGAACTATGGCTACACCTTC. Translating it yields CASSKVGRQLKNYGYTF.

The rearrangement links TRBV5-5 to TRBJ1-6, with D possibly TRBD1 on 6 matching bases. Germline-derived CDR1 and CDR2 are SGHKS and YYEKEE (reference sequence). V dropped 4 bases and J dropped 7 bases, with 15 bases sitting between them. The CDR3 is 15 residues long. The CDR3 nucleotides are TGTGCCAGCAGCCCTAGGGGGGGTCCAAATTCACCCCTCCACTTT. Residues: CASSPRGGPNSPLHF.